This T cell receptor (beta chain) is drawn from a study of T-cell reconstitution after alpha-beta-depleted transplantation in children. The trim removed 4 bases at V and 0 bases at J, leaving 12 bases unmatched. This CDR3 has 19 amino acids. Germline V lookup: CDR1 SGHRS, CDR2 YFSETQ. Overall study results and limits: Diversity and T-cell counts at one year after transplant derived mostly from new T cells.

Molecular barcoding with unique molecular identifiers was used for the TCRbeta library. Via MiXCR, TCRdb re-called the PCR reads, giving one row per CDR3 protein. The sample includes hundreds of thousands of distinct CDR3 sequences, under 15% of them seen just once. With regard to this clonotype: The antigen remains undetermined.

The sample was PBMCs, taken before TCRalphabeta/CD19-depleted stem cell transplant. The clonotype originates from a girl aged 2 to 10 with congenital amegakaryocytic thrombocytopenia, due to receive a stem cell transplant. The chain recombines TRBV5-1 with TRBJ2-1, with TRBD2 identical over 11 bases. The CDR3 region has the DNA TGCGCCAGCAGCATACCCGGACTAGCGGGCAGTAGCTCCTACAATGAGCAGTTCTTC. Its protein is CASSIPGLAGSSSYNEQFF.